This entry features one T cell receptor (beta chain) sequence. Adults between about 18 and 89 years of age took part from approximately 24 US areas. Donors were grouped by their self-reported clinical history. These data are taken from a study of blood T cell repertoires in COVID-19. As originally analysed: Cell counts per sample came from amplifying reference gene primers. The assay was immunoSEQ multiplex PCR, and TCRdb's table has in-frame clones only and misses some. D and trimming were read from the DNA, whereas the V and J calls and clone size are those reported in that table. The sample includes 200,000 to 250,000 clones, 86% seen only once; the top ten take roughly 3.2%. The CDR3 is made up of 15 amino acids. Germline V gene data show CDR1 as KGHDR and CDR2 as SFDVKD. Trimming removed 0 bases from V and 0 bases from J; junction bases left unmatched: 1.

The chain carries TRBV24-1 and TRBJ2-7, with 7 bases lining up with TRBD1. Sequences were obtained from PBMCs or T cells enriched from blood (not recorded which). The sequence was obtained from a woman in her forties or fifties in a cohort exposed to, infected with or recovered from COVID-19 (not recorded which). The CDR3 DNA follows: TGTGCCACCAGTGATTTGGACAGGGCCTCCTACGAGCAGTACTTC. Its protein product is CATSDLDRASYEQYF.